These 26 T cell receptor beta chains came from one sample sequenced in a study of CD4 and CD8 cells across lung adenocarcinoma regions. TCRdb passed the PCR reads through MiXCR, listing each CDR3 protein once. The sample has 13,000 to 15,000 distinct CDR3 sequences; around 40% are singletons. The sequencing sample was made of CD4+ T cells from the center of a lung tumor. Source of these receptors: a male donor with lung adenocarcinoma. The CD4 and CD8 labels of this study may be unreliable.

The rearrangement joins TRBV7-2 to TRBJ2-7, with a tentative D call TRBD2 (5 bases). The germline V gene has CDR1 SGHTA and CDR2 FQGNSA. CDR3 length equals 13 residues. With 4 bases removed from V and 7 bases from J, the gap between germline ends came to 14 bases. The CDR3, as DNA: TGTGCCAGCAGCTCGTACGTGGGAGAGGAGCAGTACTTC. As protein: CASSSYVGEEQYF.

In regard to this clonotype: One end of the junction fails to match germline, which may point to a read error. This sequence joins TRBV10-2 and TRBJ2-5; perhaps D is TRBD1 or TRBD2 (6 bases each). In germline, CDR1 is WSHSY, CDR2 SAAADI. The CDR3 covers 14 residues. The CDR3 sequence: CAGLGGRGVDTQYF. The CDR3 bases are TGTGCGGGCCTCGGGGGCCGGGGCGTTGACACCCAGTACTTC.

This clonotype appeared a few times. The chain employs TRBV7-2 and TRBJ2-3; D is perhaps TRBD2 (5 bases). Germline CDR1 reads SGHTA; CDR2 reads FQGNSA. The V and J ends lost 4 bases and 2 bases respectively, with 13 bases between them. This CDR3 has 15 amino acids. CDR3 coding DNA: TGTGCCAGCAGCTCTACAAGAGCGGTCACAGATACGCAGTATTTT. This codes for CASSSTRAVTDTQYF.

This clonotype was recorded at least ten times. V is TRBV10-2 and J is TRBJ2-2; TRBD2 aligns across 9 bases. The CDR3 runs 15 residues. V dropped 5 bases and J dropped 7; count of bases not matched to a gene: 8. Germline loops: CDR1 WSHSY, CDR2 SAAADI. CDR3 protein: CASSRREGRDGELFF. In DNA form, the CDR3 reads TGCGCCAGCAGTAGGCGGGAGGGCCGCGACGGGGAGCTGTTTTTT.

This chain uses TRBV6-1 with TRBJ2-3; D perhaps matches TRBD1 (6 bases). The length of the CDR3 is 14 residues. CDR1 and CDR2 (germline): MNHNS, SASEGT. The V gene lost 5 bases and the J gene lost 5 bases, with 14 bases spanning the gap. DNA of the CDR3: TGTGCCAGCAGTCTCCAGGGGCGCGGAGATACGCAGTATTTT. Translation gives CASSLQGRGDTQYF.

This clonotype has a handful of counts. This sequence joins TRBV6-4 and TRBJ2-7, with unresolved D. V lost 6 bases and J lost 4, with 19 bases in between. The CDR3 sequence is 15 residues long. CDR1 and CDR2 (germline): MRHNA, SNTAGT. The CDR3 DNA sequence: TGTGCCAGCAGCCCGAAACCAAATTATTGGTACGAGCAGTACTTC. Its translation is CASSPKPNYWYEQYF.

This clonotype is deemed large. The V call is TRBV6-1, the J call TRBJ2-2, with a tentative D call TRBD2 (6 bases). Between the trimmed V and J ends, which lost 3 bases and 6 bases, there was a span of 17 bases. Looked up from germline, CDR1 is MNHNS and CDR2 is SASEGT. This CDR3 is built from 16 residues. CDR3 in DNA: TGTGCCAGCAGTGAGGAGGAGGGCCAGGGTGCCGGGGAGCTGTTTTTT. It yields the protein CASSEEEGQGAGELFF.

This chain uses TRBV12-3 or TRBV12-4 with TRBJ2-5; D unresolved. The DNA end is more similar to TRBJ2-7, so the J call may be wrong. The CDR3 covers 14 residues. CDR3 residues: CASSFGLHSYEQYF. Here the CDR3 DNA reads TGTGCCAGCAGTTTTGGGCTCCACTCCTACGAGCAGTACTTC.

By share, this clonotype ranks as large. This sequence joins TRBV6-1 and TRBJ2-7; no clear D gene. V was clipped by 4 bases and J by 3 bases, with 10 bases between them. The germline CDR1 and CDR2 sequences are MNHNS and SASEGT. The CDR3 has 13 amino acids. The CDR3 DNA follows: TGTGCCAGCAGTGTGGGCACAAACTACGAGCAGTACTTC. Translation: CASSVGTNYEQYF.

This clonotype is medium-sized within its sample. CDR3 in DNA: TGTGCCAGCAGTGAATTCAGGACAGGGGGAACTGAAGCTTTCTTT. It encodes CASSEFRTGGTEAFF. The rearrangement joins TRBV6-1 to TRBJ1-1, with 10 bases fitting TRBD1. The germline V gene encodes CDR1 MNHNS and CDR2 SASEGT. After removal of 2 bases from V and 5 bases from J, the junction contained 5 bases not matched to a gene. The CDR3 is 15 residues long.

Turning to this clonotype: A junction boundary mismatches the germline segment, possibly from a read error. DNA for the CDR3: TGTGCCAGCAGTTATGGTAATCCTTGCTCCTACGTCCTGACCTTC. Its translation: CASSYGNPCSYVLTF. The chain employs TRBV6-5 and TRBJ2-6; D is undetermined. Germline V gene sequence: CDR1 MNHEY, CDR2 SVGAGI. The CDR3 is made up of 15 amino acids.

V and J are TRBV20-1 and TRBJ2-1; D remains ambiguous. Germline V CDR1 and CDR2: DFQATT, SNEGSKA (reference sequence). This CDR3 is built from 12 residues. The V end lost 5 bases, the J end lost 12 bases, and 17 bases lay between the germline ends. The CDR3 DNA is TGCAGTGCTGCCCCTACAAGAAGTTGGCAGTTCTTC. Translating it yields CSAAPTRSWQFF.

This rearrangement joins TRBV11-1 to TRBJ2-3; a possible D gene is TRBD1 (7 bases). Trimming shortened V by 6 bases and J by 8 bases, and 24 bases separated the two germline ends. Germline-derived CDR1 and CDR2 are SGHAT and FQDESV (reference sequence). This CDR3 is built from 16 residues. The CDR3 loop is CASSIDREVSYGTQYF. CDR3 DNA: TGTGCCAGCAGTATCGACAGGGAGGTTTCATACGGTACGCAGTATTTT. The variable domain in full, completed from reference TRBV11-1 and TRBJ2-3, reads EAEVAQSPRYKITEKSQAVAFWCDPISGHATLYWYRQILGQGPELLVQFQDESVVDDSQLPKDRFSAERLKGVDSTLKIQPAELGDSAMYLCASSIDREVSYGTQYFGPGTRLTVL.

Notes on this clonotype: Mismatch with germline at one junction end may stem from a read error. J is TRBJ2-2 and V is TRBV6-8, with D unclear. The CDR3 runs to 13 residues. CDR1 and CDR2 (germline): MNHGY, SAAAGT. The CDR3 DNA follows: TGTGCCCGCGGCGGAGCGAACACCGGTGAGCAGTTCTTT. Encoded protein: CARGGANTGEQFF.

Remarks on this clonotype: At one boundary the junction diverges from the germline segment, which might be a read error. The CDR3 coding sequence is TGTGCCAGCAGCCGGACAGGGGAAGCCACAGACACGCAGTATTTT. It specifies CASSRTGEATDTQYF. V usage is TRBV6-1 and J usage is TRBJ2-3, with 9 bases fitting TRBD1. The CDR3 is made up of 15 amino acids. CDR1 and CDR2 (germline): MNHNS, SASEGT.

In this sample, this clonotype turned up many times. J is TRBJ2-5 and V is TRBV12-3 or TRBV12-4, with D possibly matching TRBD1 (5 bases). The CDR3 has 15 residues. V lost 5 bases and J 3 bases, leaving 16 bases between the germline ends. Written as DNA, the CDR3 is TGTGCCAGCAGTCCCGGTGGGGCGGTTAAAGAGACCCAGTACTTC. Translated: CASSPGGAVKETQYF.

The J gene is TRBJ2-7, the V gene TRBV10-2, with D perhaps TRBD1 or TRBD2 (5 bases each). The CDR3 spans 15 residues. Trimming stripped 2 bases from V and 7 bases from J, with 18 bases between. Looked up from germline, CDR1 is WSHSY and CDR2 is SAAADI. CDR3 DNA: TGCGCCAGCAGTGAGGCCCGGGGCCCTACTTGGGAGCAGTACTTC. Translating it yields CASSEARGPTWEQYF.

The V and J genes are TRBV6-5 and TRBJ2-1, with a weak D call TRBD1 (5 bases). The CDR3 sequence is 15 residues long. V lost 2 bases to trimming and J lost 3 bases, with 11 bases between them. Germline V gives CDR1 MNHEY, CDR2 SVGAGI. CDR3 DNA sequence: TGTGCCAGCAGTTACGGCGCAGGGCTCTACAATGAGCAGTTCTTC. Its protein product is CASSYGAGLYNEQFF.

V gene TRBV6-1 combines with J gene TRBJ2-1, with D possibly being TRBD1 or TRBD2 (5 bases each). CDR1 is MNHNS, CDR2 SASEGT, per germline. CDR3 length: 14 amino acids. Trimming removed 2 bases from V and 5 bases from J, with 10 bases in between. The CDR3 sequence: CASSEYGTNNEQFF. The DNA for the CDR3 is TGTGCCAGCAGTGAATACGGGACCAACAATGAGCAGTTCTTC.

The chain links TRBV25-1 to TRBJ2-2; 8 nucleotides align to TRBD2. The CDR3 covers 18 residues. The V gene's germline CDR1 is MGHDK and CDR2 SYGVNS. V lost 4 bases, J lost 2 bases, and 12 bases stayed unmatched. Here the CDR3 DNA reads TGTGCCAGCAGTGTGAAGAGTAGCGGGGCCTTTAACACCGGGGAGCTGTTTTTT. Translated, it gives CASSVKSSGAFNTGELFF.

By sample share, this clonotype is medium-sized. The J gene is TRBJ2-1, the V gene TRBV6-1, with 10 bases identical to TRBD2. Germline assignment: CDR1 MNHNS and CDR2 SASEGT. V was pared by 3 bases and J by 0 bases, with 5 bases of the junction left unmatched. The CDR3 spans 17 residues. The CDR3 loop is CASSDIAGGNSYNEQFF. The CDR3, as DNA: TGTGCCAGCAGTGATATAGCGGGAGGAAACTCCTACAATGAGCAGTTCTTC.

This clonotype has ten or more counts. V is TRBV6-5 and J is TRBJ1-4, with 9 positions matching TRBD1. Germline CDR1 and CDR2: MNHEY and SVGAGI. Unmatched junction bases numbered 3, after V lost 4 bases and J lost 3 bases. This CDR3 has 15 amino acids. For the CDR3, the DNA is TGTGCCAGCAGTTCGGGACAGGGATCTAATGAAAAACTGTTTTTT. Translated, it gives CASSSGQGSNEKLFF.

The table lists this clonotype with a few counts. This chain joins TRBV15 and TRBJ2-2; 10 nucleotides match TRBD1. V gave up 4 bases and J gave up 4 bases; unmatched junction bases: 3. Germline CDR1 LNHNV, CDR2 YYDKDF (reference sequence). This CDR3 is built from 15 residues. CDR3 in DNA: TGTGCCACCAGCACCGGACAGGGGGTCACCGGGGAGCTGTTTTTT. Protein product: CATSTGQGVTGELFF.

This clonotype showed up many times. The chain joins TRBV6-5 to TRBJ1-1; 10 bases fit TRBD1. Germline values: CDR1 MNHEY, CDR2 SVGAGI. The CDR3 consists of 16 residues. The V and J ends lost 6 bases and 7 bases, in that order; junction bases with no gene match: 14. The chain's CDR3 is CASSSQAGQGNLEAFF. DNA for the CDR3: TGTGCCAGCAGCTCCCAAGCGGGACAGGGGAACCTTGAAGCTTTCTTT.

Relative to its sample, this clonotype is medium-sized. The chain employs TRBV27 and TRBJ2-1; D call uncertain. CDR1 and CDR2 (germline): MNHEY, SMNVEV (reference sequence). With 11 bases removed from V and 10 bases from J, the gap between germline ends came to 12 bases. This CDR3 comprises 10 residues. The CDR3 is CAPVACEQFF. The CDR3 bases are TGTGCCCCTGTGGCCTGCGAGCAGTTCTTC.

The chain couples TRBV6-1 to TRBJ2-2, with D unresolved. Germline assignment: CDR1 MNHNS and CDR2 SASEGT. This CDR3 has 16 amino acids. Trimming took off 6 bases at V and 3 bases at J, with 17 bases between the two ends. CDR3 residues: CASRPSWVWDTGELFF. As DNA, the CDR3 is TGTGCCAGCAGGCCGTCTTGGGTCTGGGACACCGGGGAGCTGTTTTTT.